This TCR beta chain is drawn from a study of blood T cells in healthy people across ages. The use of a sample-barcoded 5' primer and a J-beta primer mix characterized a second PCR of roughly 7 to 11 cycles. TCRdb reprocessed the 5' RACE reads via MiXCR and lists one record per CDR3 protein. Found here are 550,000 to 650,000 distinct CDR3 sequences, about 28% of them singletons; the top ten hold around 16%. The CDR3 length is 17 residues. The sample consisted of blood. The chain uses TRBV21-1 and TRBJ2-5; TRBD2 is the table's D call and was not checked against the DNA. TRBV21-1 is a pseudogene segment. The origin of this receptor is a woman over 75 in good health. The chain's CDR3 is CASSKGRAGINFDEQYF. CDR3 DNA: TGTGCCAGCAGCAAAGGGAGGGCGGGGATAAACTTCGATGAGCAGTACTTC.